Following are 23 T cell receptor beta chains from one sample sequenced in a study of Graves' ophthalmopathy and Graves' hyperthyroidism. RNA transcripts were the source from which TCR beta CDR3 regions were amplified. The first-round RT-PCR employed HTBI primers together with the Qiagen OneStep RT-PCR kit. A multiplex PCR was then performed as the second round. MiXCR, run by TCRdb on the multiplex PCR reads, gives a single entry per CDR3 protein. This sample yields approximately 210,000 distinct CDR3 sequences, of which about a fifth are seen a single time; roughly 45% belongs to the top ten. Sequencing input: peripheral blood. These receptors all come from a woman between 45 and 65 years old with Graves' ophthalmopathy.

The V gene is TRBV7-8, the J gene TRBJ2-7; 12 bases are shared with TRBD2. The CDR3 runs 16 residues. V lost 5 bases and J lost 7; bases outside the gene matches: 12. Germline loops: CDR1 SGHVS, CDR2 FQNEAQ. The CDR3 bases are TGTGCCAGCAGCCTTCCTAGCGGGAGGGCCTCTGGGGAGCAGTACTTC. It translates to CASSLPSGRASGEQYF.

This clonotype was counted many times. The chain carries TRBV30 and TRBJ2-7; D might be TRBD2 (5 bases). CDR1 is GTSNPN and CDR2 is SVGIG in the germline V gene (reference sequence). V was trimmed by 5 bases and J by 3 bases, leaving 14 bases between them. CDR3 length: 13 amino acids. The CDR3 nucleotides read TGTGCCTGGGGCGATACTAGTAACTACGAGCAGTACTTC. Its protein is CAWGDTSNYEQYF. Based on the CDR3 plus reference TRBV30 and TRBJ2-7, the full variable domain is SQTIHQWPATLVQPVGSPLSLECTVEGTSNPNLYWYRQAAGRGLQLLFYSVGIGQISSEVPQNLSASRPQDRQFILSSKKLLLSDSGFYLCAWGDTSNYEQYFGPGTRLTVT.

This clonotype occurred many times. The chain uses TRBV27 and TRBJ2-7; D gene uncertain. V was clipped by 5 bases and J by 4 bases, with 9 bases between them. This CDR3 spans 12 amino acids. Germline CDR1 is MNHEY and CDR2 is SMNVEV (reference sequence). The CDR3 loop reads CASSQTLYEQYF. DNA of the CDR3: TGTGCCAGCAGTCAGACGCTTTACGAGCAGTACTTC.

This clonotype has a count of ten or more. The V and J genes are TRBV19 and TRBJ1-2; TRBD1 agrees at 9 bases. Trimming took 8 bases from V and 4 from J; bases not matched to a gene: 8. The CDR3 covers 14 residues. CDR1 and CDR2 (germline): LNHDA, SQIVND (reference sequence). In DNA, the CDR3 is TGTGCCAGTTTAAACAGGGGGCGCGGCTATGGCTACACCTTC. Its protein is CASLNRGRGYGYTF.

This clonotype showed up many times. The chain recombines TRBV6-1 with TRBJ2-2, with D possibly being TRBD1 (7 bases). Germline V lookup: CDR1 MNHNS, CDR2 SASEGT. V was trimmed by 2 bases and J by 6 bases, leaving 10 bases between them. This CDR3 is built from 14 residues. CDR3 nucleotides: TGTGCCAGCAGTGAAACCAGGGGGGCCGGGGAGCTGTTTTTT. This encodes CASSETRGAGELFF.

The CDR3 region has the DNA TGTGCCAGCAGTCCAGCCAGGGGCAGGATCGAGCAGTACTTC. This codes for CASSPARGRIEQYF. V is TRBV6-1 and J is TRBJ2-7; TRBD1 might be the D (6 bases). CDR1 is MNHNS, CDR2 SASEGT, per germline. V lost 5 bases, J lost 6 bases, and 17 bases lay in between. The CDR3 totals 14 residues.

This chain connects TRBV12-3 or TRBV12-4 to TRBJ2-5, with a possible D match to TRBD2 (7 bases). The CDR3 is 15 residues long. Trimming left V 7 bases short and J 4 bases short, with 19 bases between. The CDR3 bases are TGTGCCAGCACCTTAGAGGGGAGGGGGATAGAGACCCAGTACTTC. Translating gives CASTLEGRGIETQYF.

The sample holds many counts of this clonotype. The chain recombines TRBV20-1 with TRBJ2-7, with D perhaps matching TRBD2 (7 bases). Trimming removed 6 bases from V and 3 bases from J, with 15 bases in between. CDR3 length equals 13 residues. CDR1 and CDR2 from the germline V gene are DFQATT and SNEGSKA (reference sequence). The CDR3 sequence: CSASGDTYYEQYF. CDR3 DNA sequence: TGCAGTGCCAGCGGGGACACCTACTACGAGCAGTACTTC.

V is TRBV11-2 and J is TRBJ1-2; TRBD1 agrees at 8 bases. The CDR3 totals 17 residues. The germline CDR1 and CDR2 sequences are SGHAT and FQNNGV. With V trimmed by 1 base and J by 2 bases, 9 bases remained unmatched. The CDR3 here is CASSLGGQGALNYGYTF. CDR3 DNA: TGTGCCAGCAGCTTAGGTGGGCAGGGGGCCTTAAACTATGGCTACACCTTC.

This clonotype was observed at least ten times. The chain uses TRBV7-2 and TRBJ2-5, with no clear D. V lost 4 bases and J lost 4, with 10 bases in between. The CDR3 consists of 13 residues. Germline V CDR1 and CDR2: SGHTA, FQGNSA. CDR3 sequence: CASSSTLGETQYF. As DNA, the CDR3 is TGTGCCAGCAGCTCTACCTTGGGAGAGACCCAGTACTTC.

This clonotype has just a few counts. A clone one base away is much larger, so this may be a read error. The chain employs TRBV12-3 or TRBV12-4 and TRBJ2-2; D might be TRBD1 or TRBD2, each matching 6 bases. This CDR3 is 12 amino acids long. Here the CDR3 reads CVGGKNTGELFF. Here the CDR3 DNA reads TGTGTCGGGGGCAAAAACACCGGGGAGCTGTTTTTT.

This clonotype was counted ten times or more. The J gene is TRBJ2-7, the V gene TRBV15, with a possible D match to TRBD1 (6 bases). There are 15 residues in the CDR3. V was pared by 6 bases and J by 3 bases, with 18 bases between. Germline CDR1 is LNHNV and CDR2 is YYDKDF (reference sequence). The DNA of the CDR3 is TGTGCCACCAGGGAAGAGAGGGGGACCCACTACGAGCAGTACTTC. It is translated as CATREERGTHYEQYF.

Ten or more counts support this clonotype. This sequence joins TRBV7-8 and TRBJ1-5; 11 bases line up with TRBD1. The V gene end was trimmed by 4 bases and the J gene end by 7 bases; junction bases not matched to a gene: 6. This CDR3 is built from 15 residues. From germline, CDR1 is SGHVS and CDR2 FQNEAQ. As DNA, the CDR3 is TGTGCCAGCAGCTCCCGGGACAGGGGGGGACAGCCCCAGCATTTT. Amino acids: CASSSRDRGGQPQHF.

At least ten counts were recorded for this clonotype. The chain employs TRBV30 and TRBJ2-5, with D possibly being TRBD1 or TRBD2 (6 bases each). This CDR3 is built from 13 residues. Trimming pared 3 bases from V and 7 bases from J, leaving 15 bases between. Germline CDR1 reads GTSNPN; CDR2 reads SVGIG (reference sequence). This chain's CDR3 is CAWRGGQEWTQYF. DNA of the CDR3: TGTGCCTGGAGAGGGGGGCAAGAATGGACCCAGTACTTC. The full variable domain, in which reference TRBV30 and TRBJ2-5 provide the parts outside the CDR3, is SQTIHQWPATLVQPVGSPLSLECTVEGTSNPNLYWYRQAAGRGLQLLFYSVGIGQISSEVPQNLSASRPQDRQFILSSKKLLLSDSGFYLCAWRGGQEWTQYFGPGTRLLVL.

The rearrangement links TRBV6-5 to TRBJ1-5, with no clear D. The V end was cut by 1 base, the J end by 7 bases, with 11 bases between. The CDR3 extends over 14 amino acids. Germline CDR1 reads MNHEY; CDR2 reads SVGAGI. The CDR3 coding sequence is TGTGCCAGCAGTTACTACCCCCAAAACCAGCCCCAGCATTTT. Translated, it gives CASSYYPQNQPQHF.

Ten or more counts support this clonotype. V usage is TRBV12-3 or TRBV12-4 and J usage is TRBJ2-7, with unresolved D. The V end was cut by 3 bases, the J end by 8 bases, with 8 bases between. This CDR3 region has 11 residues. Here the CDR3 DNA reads TGTGCCAGCAGTTTCGACGTAAAGCAGTACTTC. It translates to CASSFDVKQYF.

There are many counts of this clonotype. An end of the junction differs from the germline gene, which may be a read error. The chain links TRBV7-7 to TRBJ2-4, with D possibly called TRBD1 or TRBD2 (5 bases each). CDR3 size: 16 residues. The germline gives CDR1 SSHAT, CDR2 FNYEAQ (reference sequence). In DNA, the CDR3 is TGTGCTAGCAGCTCCCGGGACGTGCTAGCCAAAAACATTCAGTACTTC. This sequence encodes CASSSRDVLAKNIQYF.

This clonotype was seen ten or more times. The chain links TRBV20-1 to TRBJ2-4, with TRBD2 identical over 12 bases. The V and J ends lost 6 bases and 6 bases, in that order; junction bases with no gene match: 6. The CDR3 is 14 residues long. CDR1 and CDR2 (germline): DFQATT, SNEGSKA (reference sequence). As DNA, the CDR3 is TGCAGTGCGTCGACTAGCGGGAGCGGAAACATTCAGTACTTC. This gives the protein CSASTSGSGNIQYF.

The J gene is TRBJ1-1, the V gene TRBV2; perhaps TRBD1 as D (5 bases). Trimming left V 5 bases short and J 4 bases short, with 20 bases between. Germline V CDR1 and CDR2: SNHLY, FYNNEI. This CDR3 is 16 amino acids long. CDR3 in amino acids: CASSWVGRGRVTEAFF. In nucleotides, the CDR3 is TGTGCCAGCAGTTGGGTGGGGAGGGGTAGGGTCACTGAAGCTTTCTTT.

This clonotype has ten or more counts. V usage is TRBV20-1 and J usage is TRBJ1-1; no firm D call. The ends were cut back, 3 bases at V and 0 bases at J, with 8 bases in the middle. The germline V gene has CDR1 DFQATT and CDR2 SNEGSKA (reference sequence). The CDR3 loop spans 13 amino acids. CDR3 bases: TGCAGTGCTAGCCACGACATGAACACTGAAGCTTTCTTT. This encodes CSASHDMNTEAFF.

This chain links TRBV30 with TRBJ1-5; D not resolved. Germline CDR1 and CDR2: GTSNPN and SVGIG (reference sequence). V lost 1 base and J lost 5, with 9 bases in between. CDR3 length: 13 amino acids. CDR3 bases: TGTGCCTGGAGTGGGGTCAAGGATCAGCCCCAGCATTTT. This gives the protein CAWSGVKDQPQHF. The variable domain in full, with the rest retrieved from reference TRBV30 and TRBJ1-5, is SQTIHQWPATLVQPVGSPLSLECTVEGTSNPNLYWYRQAAGRGLQLLFYSVGIGQISSEVPQNLSASRPQDRQFILSSKKLLLSDSGFYLCAWSGVKDQPQHFGDGTRLSIL.

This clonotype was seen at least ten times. In DNA, the CDR3 is TGTGCCAGCAGCCCCGGGAGGATCAGGAACACTGAAGCTTTCTTT. Translation gives CASSPGRIRNTEAFF. V is TRBV11-2 and J is TRBJ1-1, with D unresolved. V dropped 5 bases and J dropped 1 base, with 14 bases sitting between them. Germline V gene lookup returns CDR1 SGHAT and CDR2 FQNNGV. The CDR3 runs to 15 residues.

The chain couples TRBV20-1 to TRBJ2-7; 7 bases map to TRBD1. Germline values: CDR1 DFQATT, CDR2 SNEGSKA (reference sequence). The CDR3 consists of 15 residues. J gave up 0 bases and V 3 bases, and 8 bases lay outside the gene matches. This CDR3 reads CSASLQDRFSYEQYF. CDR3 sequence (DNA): TGCAGTGCTAGTCTCCAGGACAGGTTCTCCTACGAGCAGTACTTC.